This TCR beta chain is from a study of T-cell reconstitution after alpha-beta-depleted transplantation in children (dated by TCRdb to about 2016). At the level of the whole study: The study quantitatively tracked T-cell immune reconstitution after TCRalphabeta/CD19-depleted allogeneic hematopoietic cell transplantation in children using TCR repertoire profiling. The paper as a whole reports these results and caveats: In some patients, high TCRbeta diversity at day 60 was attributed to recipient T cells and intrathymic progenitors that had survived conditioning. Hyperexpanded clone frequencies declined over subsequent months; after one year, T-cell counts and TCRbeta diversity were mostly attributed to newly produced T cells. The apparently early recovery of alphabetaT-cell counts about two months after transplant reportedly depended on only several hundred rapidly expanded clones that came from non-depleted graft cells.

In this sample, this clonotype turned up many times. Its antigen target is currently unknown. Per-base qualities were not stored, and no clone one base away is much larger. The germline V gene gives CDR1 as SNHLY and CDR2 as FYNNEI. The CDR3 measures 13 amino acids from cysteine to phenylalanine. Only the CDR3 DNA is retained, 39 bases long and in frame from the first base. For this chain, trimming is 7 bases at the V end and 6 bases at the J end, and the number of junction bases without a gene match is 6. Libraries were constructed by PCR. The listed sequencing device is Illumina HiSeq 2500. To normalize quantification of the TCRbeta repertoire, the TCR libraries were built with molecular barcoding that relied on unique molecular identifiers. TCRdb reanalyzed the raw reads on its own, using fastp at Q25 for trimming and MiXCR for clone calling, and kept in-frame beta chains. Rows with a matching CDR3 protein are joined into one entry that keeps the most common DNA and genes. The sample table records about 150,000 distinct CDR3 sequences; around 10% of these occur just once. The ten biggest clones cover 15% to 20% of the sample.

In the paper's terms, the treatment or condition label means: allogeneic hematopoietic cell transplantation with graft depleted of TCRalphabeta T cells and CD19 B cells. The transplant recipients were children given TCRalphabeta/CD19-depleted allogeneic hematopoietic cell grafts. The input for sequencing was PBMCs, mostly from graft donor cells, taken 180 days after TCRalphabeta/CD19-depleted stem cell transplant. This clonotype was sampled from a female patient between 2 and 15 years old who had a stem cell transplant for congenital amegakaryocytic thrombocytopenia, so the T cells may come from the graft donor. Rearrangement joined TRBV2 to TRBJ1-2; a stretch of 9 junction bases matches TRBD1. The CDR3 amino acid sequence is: CASKRWTGDGYTF. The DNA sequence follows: TGTGCCAGCAAAAGGTGGACAGGGGATGGCTACACCTTC.